This passage covers 7 T cell receptor beta chains from one sample sequenced in a study of regulatory T cells in long-lasting Graves disease. Regarding time point: persistent/refractory GD, antithyroid drugs over 5 years with positive TRAb. The authors made the TCR library using RNA they extracted from PBMCs. CDR3 regions were amplified by Arm-PCR using iRepertoire HTBI primers to build TCR beta libraries. A single record per CDR3 protein comes from TCRdb applying MiXCR to the multiplex PCR reads. This table has 400,000 to 600,000 distinct CDR3 sequences, 20% to 25% appearing once. The sample consisted of peripheral blood mononuclear cells (PBMCs), taken when the disease was refractory, from a patient treated with antithyroid drugs. The receptors shown here come from a female donor with Graves disease.

This clonotype was detected only once. V is TRBV5-1 and J is TRBJ2-4; 8 bases agree with TRBD1. The junction had 8 bases not matched to a gene; V was cut back by 7 bases and J by 5 bases. CDR3 size: 14 residues. CDR1 is SGHRS, CDR2 YFSETQ, per germline. CDR3 in DNA: TGCGCCAGCGGCTGGGTGGACAGGGAAAACATTCAGTACTTC. Its protein is CASGWVDRENIQYF.

This clonotype was seen a few times. The chain recombines TRBV15 with TRBJ2-7, with 7 bases that match TRBD1. CDR3 length: 16 amino acids. Germline V gives CDR1 LNHNV, CDR2 YYDKDF (reference sequence). With V trimmed by 0 bases and J by 6 bases, 11 bases remained unmatched. The CDR3 DNA reads TGTGCCACCAGCAGAGACCCGGGACAGCCCTCCGCCGAGCAGTACTTC. This codes for CATSRDPGQPSAEQYF.

This clonotype was seen ten or more times. The rearrangement links TRBV20-1 to TRBJ2-5; 7 bases map to TRBD2. Germline V gene data show CDR1 as DFQATT and CDR2 as SNEGSKA (reference sequence). After removal of 1 base from V and 3 bases from J, the junction contained 5 bases not matched to a gene. This CDR3 is 14 amino acids long. DNA for the CDR3: TGCAGTGCTAGAGCCCCCGGACTAGAAGAGACCCAGTACTTC. Translation gives CSARAPGLEETQYF.

The table lists this clonotype with a few counts. The chain employs TRBV6-1 and TRBJ1-1; TRBD1 matches at 8 bases. The CDR3 has 14 amino acids. Germline CDR1 and CDR2: MNHNS and SASEGT. J gave up 5 bases and V 7 bases, and 9 bases lay outside the gene matches. The CDR3 coding sequence is TGTGCCAGCACTCTCAGGGGGCGGGAGACTGAAGCTTTCTTT. Translating it yields CASTLRGRETEAFF.

This clonotype was recorded at least ten times. The chain is built from TRBV28 and TRBJ1-1; 8 bases agree with TRBD1. This CDR3 comprises 14 residues. Trimming at V came to 7 bases and at J to 4 bases, leaving 8 bases not matched to a gene. Germline CDR1 is MDHEN and CDR2 is SYDVKM. The CDR3 spells CASTPGGAGTEAFF. In nucleotides, the CDR3 is TGTGCCAGCACCCCAGGGGGCGCGGGCACTGAAGCTTTCTTT.

The gene calls are TRBV6-1 and TRBJ1-1; no reliable D call. The CDR3 length is 16 residues. From germline, CDR1 is MNHNS and CDR2 SASEGT. V was shortened by 9 bases and J by 5 bases, with 25 bases between the two germline ends. CDR3: CASTLHPDALGTEAFF. The CDR3 DNA sequence: TGTGCCAGTACCCTCCACCCCGACGCGCTGGGGACTGAAGCTTTCTTT.

This clonotype was counted many times. The V call is TRBV28, the J call TRBJ1-4, with 7 bases identical to TRBD1. From germline, CDR1 is MDHEN and CDR2 SYDVKM. This CDR3 is 14 amino acids long. The trim removed 6 bases at V and 5 bases at J, leaving 6 bases unmatched. The CDR3, as DNA: TGTGCCAGCAGCGCCCCAGGGGGAAATGAAAAACTGTTTTTT. This gives the protein CASSAPGGNEKLFF. Full variable domain (remainder filled in from reference TRBV28 and TRBJ1-4): DVKVTQSSRYLVKRTGEKVFLECVQDMDHENMFWYRQDPGLGLRLIYFSYDVKMKEKGDIPEGYSVSREKKERFSLILESASTNQTSMYLCASSAPGGNEKLFFGSGTQLSVL.